Following are 19 T cell receptor beta chains from one sample sequenced in a study of beta chain features in type 1 diabetes. Reverse transcription of all isolated RNA meant that expressed TCRB transcripts were sequenced. Sequenced by immunoSEQ multiplex PCR; TCRdb stores in-frame clones only, minus some. The sample includes about 300,000 clones, about 8.5% of them seen just once. The sample consisted of central memory CD4+ T cells from blood. These receptors were collected from a woman between 18 and 29 years old in good health.

This clone showed up just a few times. The chain recombines TRBV5-6 with TRBJ1-2; perhaps TRBD1 as D (6 bases). The CDR3 is made up of 13 amino acids. The germline gives CDR1 SGHDT, CDR2 YYEEEE. Trimming cost V 1 base and J 7 bases, with 11 bases left between them. CDR3 DNA sequence: TGTGCCAGCAGCTTGCAGGGGCCAAGTGGCTACACCTTC. It codes for CASSLQGPSGYTF.

The chain uses TRBV7-9 and TRBJ2-5; D unclear. V lost 3 bases and J 5 bases, leaving 13 bases between the germline ends. CDR1 SEHNR and CDR2 FQNEAQ come from the germline V gene (reference sequence). The CDR3 totals 14 residues. The CDR3 spells CASSLRYGLETQYF. CDR3 nucleotide sequence: TGTGCCAGCAGCTTGCGATATGGTCTGGAGACCCAGTACTTC.

This clone was seen more than once but under ten times. V usage is TRBV4-2 and J usage is TRBJ1-6, with no clear D. The CDR3 is made up of 14 amino acids. V lost 5 bases and J lost 9, with 14 bases in between. Looked up from germline, CDR1 is LGHNA and CDR2 is YNFKEQ. The CDR3 loop reads CASSSTVRGSPLHF. Written as DNA, the CDR3 is TGTGCCAGCAGCTCAACAGTTCGTGGTTCACCCCTCCACTTT.

This clone was observed a handful of times. The V call is TRBV6-1, the J call TRBJ1-2; D is unclear. This CDR3 comprises 12 residues. Germline V gene data show CDR1 as MNHNS and CDR2 as SASEGT. Trimming took 8 bases from V and 4 from J, leaving 11 bases between them. Here the CDR3 DNA reads TGTGCCAGCGCTCAGTCGCTCTATGGCTACACCTTC. Protein sequence: CASAQSLYGYTF.

This clone was observed a handful of times. The chain couples TRBV5-6 to TRBJ2-7; D is undetermined. Per germline, CDR1 SGHDT and CDR2 YYEEEE. The germline V and J ends were trimmed by 1 base and 3 bases, with 14 bases remaining between them. There are 15 residues in the CDR3. CDR3 sequence reads: CASSLSHRTYYEQYV. CDR3 DNA sequence: TGTGCCAGCAGCTTGTCCCACCGAACCTACTACGAGCAGTACGTC.

This clone was detected only a few times. V is TRBV7-2 and J is TRBJ2-6; D is uncertain. The CDR3 sequence is 16 residues long. Germline CDR1 is SGHTA and CDR2 is FQGNSA. V was clipped by 5 bases and J by 1 base, with 12 bases between them. Here the CDR3 DNA reads TGTGCCAGCAGCCCCGGCGGCGAGTCTGGGGCCAACGTCCTGACTTTC. It encodes CASSPGGESGANVLTF.

On this clone: This may arise from a read error, as a much more abundant clone is one base away. The chain combines TRBV6-1 with TRBJ2-3, with no clear D. The ends were cut back, 4 bases at V and 0 bases at J, with 2 bases in the middle. There are 12 residues in the CDR3. The germline gives CDR1 MNHNS, CDR2 SASEGT. The CDR3: CASSASTDTQYF. The CDR3 region has the DNA TGTGCCAGCAGTGCTAGCACAGATACGCAGTATTTT.

This clone occurred many times. V and J are TRBV7-9 and TRBJ2-1; TRBD1 matches at 7 bases. The germline CDR1 and CDR2 sequences are SEHNR and FQNEAQ (reference sequence). The ends lost 6 bases at V and 7 bases at J; junction bases unmatched: 6. CDR3 size: 13 residues. The CDR3 nucleotides are TGTGCCAGCAGTCTGACAGGGACGAATGAGCAGTTCTTC. It is translated as CASSLTGTNEQFF.

This clone was counted many times. The chain uses TRBV2 and TRBJ1-1; a possible D gene is TRBD1 (5 bases). Trimming stripped 5 bases from V and 1 base from J, with 11 bases between. The CDR3 consists of 14 residues. Germline V gene lookup returns CDR1 SNHLY and CDR2 FYNNEI. DNA of the CDR3: TGTGCCAGCAGTCCGGACATTCCGAACACTGAAGCTTTCTTT. It encodes CASSPDIPNTEAFF.

The V call is TRBV2, the J call TRBJ2-7; unclear D gene. This CDR3 spans 14 amino acids. Between the trimmed V and J ends, which lost 4 bases and 0 bases, there was a span of 10 bases. Germline V lookup: CDR1 SNHLY, CDR2 FYNNEI. The CDR3 region has the DNA TGTGCCAGCAGTGGTCGAAGTACCTCCTACGAGCAGTACTTC. This gives the protein CASSGRSTSYEQYF.

This clone came up a few times. V and J are TRBV30 and TRBJ2-2, with 9 bases matching TRBD2. The CDR3 spans 13 residues. The V gene's germline CDR1 is GTSNPN and CDR2 SVGIG (reference sequence). In DNA, the CDR3 is TGTGCATCCGGGACTAGCCGATCGGGGGAGCTGTTTTTT. Amino acid sequence: CASGTSRSGELFF.

This clone was seen more than once but under ten times. The identical CDR3 is also encoded by other nucleotide sequences in the sample. J is TRBJ2-1 and V is TRBV7-2; D is undetermined. The CDR3 is 14 amino acids. Trimming cost V 5 bases and J 7 bases, with 15 bases left between them. Germline loops: CDR1 SGHTA, CDR2 FQGNSA. The CDR3: CASSPKGLVNEQFF. In nucleotides, the CDR3 is TGTGCCAGCAGCCCAAAAGGCCTAGTAAATGAGCAGTTCTTC. Variable domain in full (rest from reference TRBV7-2 and TRBJ2-1): GAGVSQSPSNKVTEKGKDVELRCDPISGHTALYWYRQSLGQGLEFLIYFQGNSAPDKSGLPSDRFSAERTGGSVSTLTIQRTQQEDSAVYLCASSPKGLVNEQFFGPGTRLTVL.

The rearrangement uses TRBV6-1 and TRBJ2-7; D is unresolved. The CDR3 extends over 14 amino acids. The V end was cut by 1 base, the J end by 4 bases, with 11 bases between. CDR1 is MNHNS, CDR2 SASEGT, per germline. Here the CDR3 DNA reads TGTGCCAGCAGTGAAGGATCGGCTGCGTACGAGCAGTACGTC. The encoded protein is CASSEGSAAYEQYV.

This clone has only a few counts. The sample has other DNA sequences that encode this CDR3 too. The gene calls are TRBV7-9 and TRBJ1-4; TRBD1 matches at 8 bases. Looked up from germline, CDR1 is SEHNR and CDR2 is FQNEAQ (reference sequence). Trimming cost V 8 bases and J 5 bases; bases outside gene matches: 7. CDR3 length equals 14 residues. CDR3 bases: TGTGCCAGCCGATCCGGGACAGGCAATGAAAAACTGTTTTTT. This encodes CASRSGTGNEKLFF.

The table lists this clone with many counts. The gene calls are TRBV19 and TRBJ2-5; 8 bases match TRBD1. V dropped 10 bases and J dropped 4; count of bases not matched to a gene: 5. CDR3 size: 12 residues. The germline CDR1 and CDR2 sequences are LNHDA and SQIVND (reference sequence). The CDR3 sequence: CAKQGVGETQYF. The CDR3 nucleotides are TGTGCCAAACAGGGGGTTGGAGAGACCCAGTACTTC.

This clone was observed a few times. This chain uses TRBV7-2 with TRBJ1-2; tentative D call: TRBD1 (5 bases). V was shortened by 3 bases and J by 4 bases, with 15 bases between the two germline ends. The germline V gene has CDR1 SGHTA and CDR2 FQGNSA. This CDR3 is built from 15 residues. The CDR3 protein is CASSFSIAGTYGYTF. The CDR3, as DNA: TGTGCCAGCAGCTTCAGTATTGCAGGGACCTATGGCTACACCTTC.

The sample holds a few counts of this clone. The chain combines TRBV6-5 with TRBJ2-5; D uncertain. The DNA end is more similar to TRBJ2-7, so the J call may be wrong. The CDR3 is 11 residues long. Looked up from germline, CDR1 is MNHEY and CDR2 is SVGAGI. CDR3 coding DNA: TGTGCCGCCGGATGGACCTACGAGCAGTACTTC. It codes for CAAGWTYEQYF.

This clone has more than one count but fewer than ten. The chain is built from TRBV7-9 and TRBJ1-2; D is possibly TRBD1 (6 bases). This CDR3 has 17 amino acids. The germline V gene encodes CDR1 SEHNR and CDR2 FQNEAQ (reference sequence). The ends were cut back, 5 bases at V and 6 bases at J, with 25 bases in the middle. Here the CDR3 DNA reads TGTGCCAGCAGCCAAGATCAGCCGGGGGGCGCTTCCCATGGCTACACCTTC. Its translation: CASSQDQPGGASHGYTF.

This chain connects TRBV29-1 to TRBJ2-1, with D unresolved. The CDR3 extends over 13 amino acids. V was pared by 7 bases and J by 3 bases, with 13 bases between. CDR1 and CDR2 (germline): SQVTM, ANQGSEA. The CDR3 sequence: CSAGFSLYNEQFF. In DNA form, the CDR3 reads TGCAGCGCGGGCTTCTCTCTCTACAATGAGCAGTTCTTC.